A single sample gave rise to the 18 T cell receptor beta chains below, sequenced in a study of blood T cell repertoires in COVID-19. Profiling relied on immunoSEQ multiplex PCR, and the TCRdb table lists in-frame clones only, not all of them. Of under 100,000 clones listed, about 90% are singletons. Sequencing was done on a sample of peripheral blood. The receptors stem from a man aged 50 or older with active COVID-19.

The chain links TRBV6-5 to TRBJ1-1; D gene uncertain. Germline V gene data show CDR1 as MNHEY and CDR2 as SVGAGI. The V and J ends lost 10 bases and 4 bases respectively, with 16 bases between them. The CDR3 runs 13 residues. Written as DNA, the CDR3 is TGTGCCACGCGGCCCGTGGTAGCCACTGAAGCTTTCTTT. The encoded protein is CATRPVVATEAFF.

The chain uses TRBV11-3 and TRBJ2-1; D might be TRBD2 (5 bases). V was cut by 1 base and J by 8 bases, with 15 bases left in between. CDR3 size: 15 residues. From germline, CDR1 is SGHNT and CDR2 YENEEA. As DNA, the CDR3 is TGTGCCAGCAGCTTAGGCGGGCCCGGTGTCGATGAGCAGTTCTTC. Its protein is CASSLGGPGVDEQFF. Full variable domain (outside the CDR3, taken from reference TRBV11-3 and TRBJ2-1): EAGVVQSPRYKIIEKKQPVAFWCNPISGHNTLYWYLQNLGQGPELLIRYENEEAVDDSQLPKDRFSAERLKGVDSTLKIQPAELGDSAVYLCASSLGGPGVDEQFFGPGTRLTVL.

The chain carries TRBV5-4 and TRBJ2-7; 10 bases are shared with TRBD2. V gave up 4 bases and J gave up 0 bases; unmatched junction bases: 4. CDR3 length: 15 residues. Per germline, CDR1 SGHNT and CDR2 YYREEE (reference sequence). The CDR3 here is CASSGPSGSSYEQYF. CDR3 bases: TGTGCCAGCAGCGGCCCTAGCGGGAGCTCCTACGAGCAGTACTTC.

The CDR3, as DNA: TGTGCCAGCAGCGGGGGACAGGGACCAAGTCCCTACGAGCAGTACTTC. Its protein is CASSGGQGPSPYEQYF. The rearrangement joins TRBV9 to TRBJ2-7; 9 bases align to TRBD1. V was pared by 3 bases and J by 2 bases, with 9 bases of the junction left unmatched. In germline, CDR1 is SGDLS, CDR2 YYNGEE. This CDR3 is built from 16 residues.

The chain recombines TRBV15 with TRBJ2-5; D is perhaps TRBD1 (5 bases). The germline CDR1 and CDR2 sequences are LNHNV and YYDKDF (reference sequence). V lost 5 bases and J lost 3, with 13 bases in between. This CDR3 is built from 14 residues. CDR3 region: CATSLKGQEETQYF. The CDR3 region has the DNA TGTGCCACCAGCCTTAAAGGACAAGAAGAGACCCAGTACTTC.

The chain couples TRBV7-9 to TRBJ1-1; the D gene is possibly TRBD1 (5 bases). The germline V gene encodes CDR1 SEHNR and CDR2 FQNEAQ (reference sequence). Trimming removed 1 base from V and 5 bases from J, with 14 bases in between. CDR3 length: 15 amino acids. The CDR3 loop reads CASSLGGARETEAFF. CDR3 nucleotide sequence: TGTGCCAGCAGCTTAGGCGGGGCCCGCGAAACTGAAGCTTTCTTT.

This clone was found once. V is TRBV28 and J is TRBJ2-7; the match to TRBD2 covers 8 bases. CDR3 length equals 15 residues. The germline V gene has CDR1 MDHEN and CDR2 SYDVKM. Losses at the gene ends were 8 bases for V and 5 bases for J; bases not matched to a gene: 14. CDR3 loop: CASSAGREAADEQYF. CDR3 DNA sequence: TGTGCCAGCTCCGCCGGGCGGGAGGCCGCCGACGAGCAGTACTTC.

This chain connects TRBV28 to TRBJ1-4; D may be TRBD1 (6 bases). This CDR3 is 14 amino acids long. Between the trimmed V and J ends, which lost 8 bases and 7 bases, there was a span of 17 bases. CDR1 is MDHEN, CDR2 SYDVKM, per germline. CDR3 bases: TGTGCCAGCCTTGGTTGGGGGCAGGGTGAAAAACTGTTTTTT. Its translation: CASLGWGQGEKLFF. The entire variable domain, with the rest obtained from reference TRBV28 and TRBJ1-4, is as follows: DVKVTQSSRYLVKRTGEKVFLECVQDMDHENMFWYRQDPGLGLRLIYFSYDVKMKEKGDIPEGYSVSREKKERFSLILESASTNQTSMYLCASLGWGQGEKLFFGSGTQLSVL.

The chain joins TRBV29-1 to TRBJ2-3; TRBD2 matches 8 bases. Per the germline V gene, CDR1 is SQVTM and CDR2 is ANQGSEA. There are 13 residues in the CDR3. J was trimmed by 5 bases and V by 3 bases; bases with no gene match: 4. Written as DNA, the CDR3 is TGCAGCGTTGATCTAGCGGGTAGAGATACGCAGTATTTT. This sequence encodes CSVDLAGRDTQYF.

The CDR3 bases are TGTGCCAGCAGCCAGAATAAGTGGGACAGCAAAGAGACCCAGTACTTC. It is translated as CASSQNKWDSKETQYF. V gene TRBV5-5 combines with J gene TRBJ2-5, with 7 bases lining up with TRBD1. Germline-derived CDR1 and CDR2 are SGHKS and YYEKEE (reference sequence). The CDR3 length is 16 residues. The V gene end was trimmed by 4 bases and the J gene end by 3 bases; junction bases not matched to a gene: 12.

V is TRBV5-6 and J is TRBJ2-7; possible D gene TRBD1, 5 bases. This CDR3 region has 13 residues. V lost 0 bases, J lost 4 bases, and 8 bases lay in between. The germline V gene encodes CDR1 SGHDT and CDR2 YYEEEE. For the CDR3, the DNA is TGTGCCAGCAGCTTGGCCTCAGGGTACGAGCAGTACTTC. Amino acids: CASSLASGYEQYF. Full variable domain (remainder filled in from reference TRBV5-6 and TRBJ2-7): DAGVTQSPTHLIKTRGQQVTLRCSPKSGHDTVSWYQQALGQGPQFIFQYYEEEERQRGNFPDRFSGHQFPNYSSELNVNALLLGDSALYLCASSLASGYEQYFGPGTRLTVT.

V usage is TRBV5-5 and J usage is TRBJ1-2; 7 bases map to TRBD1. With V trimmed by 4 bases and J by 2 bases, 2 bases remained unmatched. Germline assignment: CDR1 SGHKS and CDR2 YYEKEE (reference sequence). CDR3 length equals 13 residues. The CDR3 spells CASSVTGNYGYTF. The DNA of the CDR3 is TGTGCCAGCAGCGTGACAGGGAACTATGGCTACACCTTC.

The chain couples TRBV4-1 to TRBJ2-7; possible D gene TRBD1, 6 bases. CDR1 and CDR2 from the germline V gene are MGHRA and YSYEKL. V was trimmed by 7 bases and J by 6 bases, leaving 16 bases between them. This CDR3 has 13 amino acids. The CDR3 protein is CASKKTGSPEQYF. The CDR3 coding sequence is TGCGCCAGCAAGAAGACAGGCTCCCCCGAGCAGTACTTC.

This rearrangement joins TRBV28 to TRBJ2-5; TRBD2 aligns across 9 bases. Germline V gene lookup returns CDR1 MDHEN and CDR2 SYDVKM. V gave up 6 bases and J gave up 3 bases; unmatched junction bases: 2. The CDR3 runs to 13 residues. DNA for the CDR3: TGTGCCAGCAGCGGCGGGAGGGAAGAGACCCAGTACTTC. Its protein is CASSGGREETQYF.

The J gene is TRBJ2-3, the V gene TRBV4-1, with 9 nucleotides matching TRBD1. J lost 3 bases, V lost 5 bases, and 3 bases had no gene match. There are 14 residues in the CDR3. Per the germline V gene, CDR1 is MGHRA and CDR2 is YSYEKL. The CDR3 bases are TGCGCCAGCAGCGCAGGACAGGGGACAGATACGCAGTATTTT. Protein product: CASSAGQGTDTQYF.

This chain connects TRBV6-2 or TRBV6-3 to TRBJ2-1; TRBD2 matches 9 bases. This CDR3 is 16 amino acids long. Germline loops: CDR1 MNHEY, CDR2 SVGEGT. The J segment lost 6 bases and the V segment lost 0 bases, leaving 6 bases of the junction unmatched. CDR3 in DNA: TGTGCCAGCAGTTACTCTAGCGGGGGCCTCGGCAATGAGCAGTTCTTC. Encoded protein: CASSYSSGGLGNEQFF.

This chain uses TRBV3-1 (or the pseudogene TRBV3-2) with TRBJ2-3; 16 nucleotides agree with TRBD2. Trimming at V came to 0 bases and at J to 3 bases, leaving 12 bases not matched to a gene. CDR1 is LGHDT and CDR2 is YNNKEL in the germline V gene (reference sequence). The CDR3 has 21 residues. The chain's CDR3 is CASSQERYGTSGGEVTDTQYF. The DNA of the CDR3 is TGTGCCAGCAGCCAAGAGCGATACGGGACTAGCGGGGGGGAGGTGACAGATACGCAGTATTTT.

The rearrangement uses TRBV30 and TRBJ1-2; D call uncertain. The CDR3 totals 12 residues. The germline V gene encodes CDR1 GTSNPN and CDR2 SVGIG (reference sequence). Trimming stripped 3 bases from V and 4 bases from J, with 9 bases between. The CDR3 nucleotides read TGTGCCTGGAGCCCAGGAATCTATGGCTACACCTTC. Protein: CAWSPGIYGYTF.